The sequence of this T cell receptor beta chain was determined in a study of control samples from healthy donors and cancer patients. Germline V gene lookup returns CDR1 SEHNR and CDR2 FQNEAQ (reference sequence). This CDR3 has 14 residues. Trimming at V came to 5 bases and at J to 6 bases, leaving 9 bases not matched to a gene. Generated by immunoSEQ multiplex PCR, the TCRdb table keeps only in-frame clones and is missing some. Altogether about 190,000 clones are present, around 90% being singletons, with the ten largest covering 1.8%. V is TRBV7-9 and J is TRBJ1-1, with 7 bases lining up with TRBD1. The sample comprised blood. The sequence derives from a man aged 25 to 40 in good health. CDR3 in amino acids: CASSHTDRVSEAFF. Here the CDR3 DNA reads TGTGCCAGCAGCCACACCGACAGGGTTTCTGAAGCTTTCTTT.